These T cell receptor beta chains were read from a single sample in a study of T cell changes during pregnancy in multiple sclerosis. Generated by immunoSEQ multiplex PCR, the TCRdb table keeps only in-frame clones and is missing some. Of more than 35,000 clones listed, around 90% are singletons. This sample comprised CD4+ T cells from peripheral blood mononuclear cells, obtained in the third trimester of pregnancy. The source of these receptors is a female donor in good health, enrolled as a control in a pregnancy study. Each CDR3 is given with its conserved first and last residue. Fields, in order: CDR3 DNA, CDR3 protein, J gene, D gene, CDR3 length, V gene, clone size. The D gene is left open where the match is weak. For some rows the clone size is stated as once, few or many, or as a class when expanded; others skip it.

CDR3nt: TGTGCCAGCAGTAGCTTGGACAGGGGGCTATACACCTTC
CDR3aa: CASSSLDRGLYTF
j_gene: TRBJ1-2
d_gene: TRBD1
len: 13
v_gene: TRBV6-1
abundance: .

CDR3nt: TGTGCCAGCAGTTTACAGTGGGAGAAAAACACTAAAGCTTTCTTT
CDR3aa: CASSLQWEKNTKAFF
j_gene: TRBJ1-1
d_gene: .
len: 15
v_gene: TRBV28
abundance: .

CDR3nt: TGTGCCAGTAGGGGGGGATTGGGTCAGCCCCAGCATTTT
CDR3aa: CASRGGLGQPQHF
j_gene: TRBJ1-5
d_gene: .
len: 13
v_gene: TRBV19
abundance: .

CDR3nt: TGTGCCAGCAGCTCGATCGGACAGGGGACTTATGGCTACACCTTC
CDR3aa: CASSSIGQGTYGYTF
j_gene: TRBJ1-2
d_gene: TRBD1
len: 15
v_gene: TRBV11-1
abundance: .

CDR3nt: TGCGCCAGCAGTGAGGAAAAATTTTCGGGGGGCTACACCTTC
CDR3aa: CASSEEKFSGGYTF
j_gene: TRBJ1-2
d_gene: .
len: 14
v_gene: TRBV10-2
abundance: .

CDR3nt: TGTGCCAGCAGTACAGACAGGTCCTACGAGCAGTACTTC
CDR3aa: CASSTDRSYEQYF
j_gene: TRBJ2-7
d_gene: .
len: 13
v_gene: TRBV6-6
abundance: once

CDR3nt: TGTGCCAGCAGCTCCATAGATGCGATGGAAGCTTTCTTT
CDR3aa: CASSSIDAMEAFF
j_gene: TRBJ1-1
d_gene: .
len: 13
v_gene: TRBV5-6
abundance: .

CDR3nt: TGCGCCAGCAGCTTGGGGACAGCACAAGTCTATGGCTACACCTTC
CDR3aa: CASSLGTAQVYGYTF
j_gene: TRBJ1-2
d_gene: .
len: 15
v_gene: TRBV5-1
abundance: .

CDR3nt: TGTGCCAGCAGCTTAGACAGAGACACTGAAGCTTTCTTT
CDR3aa: CASSLDRDTEAFF
j_gene: TRBJ1-1
d_gene: .
len: 13
v_gene: TRBV7-9
abundance: .

CDR3nt: TGTGCCTGGAGTGTGTACCGACAGGGCAAAGGGTCCAACGACGGTGGGCCCCGCTATGGCTACACCTTC
CDR3aa: CAWSVYRQGKGSNDGGPRYGYTF
j_gene: TRBJ1-2
d_gene: TRBD1
len: 23
v_gene: TRBV30
abundance: .

CDR3nt: TGTGCCAGCAGTCCCCAGGGAGGGAGGTCTGGTACGCAGTATTTT
CDR3aa: CASSPQGGRSGTQYF
j_gene: TRBJ2-3
d_gene: TRBD2
len: 15
v_gene: TRBV6-5
abundance: .

CDR3nt: TGTGCCAGCAGCTCCTTTATCACAGATACGCAGTATTTT
CDR3aa: CASSSFITDTQYF
j_gene: TRBJ2-3
d_gene: .
len: 13
v_gene: TRBV7-2
abundance: .

CDR3nt: TGCAGCGTTGTTATGAACACTGAAGCTTTCTTT
CDR3aa: CSVVMNTEAFF
j_gene: TRBJ1-1
d_gene: .
len: 11
v_gene: TRBV29-1
abundance: .

CDR3nt: TGTGCCAGCAGTAGACTAGCGGGAGCTTCCAATGAGCAGTTCTTC
CDR3aa: CASSRLAGASNEQFF
j_gene: TRBJ2-1
d_gene: TRBD2
len: 15
v_gene: TRBV25-1
abundance: .

CDR3nt: TGTGCCAGCAGTTACAGGGAGGACACCGGGGAGCTGTTTTTT
CDR3aa: CASSYREDTGELFF
j_gene: TRBJ2-2
d_gene: .
len: 14
v_gene: TRBV6-5
abundance: .

CDR3nt: TGTGCCAGCAGGTACGGGACAAGCAACAATGAGCAGTTCTTC
CDR3aa: CASRYGTSNNEQFF
j_gene: TRBJ2-1
d_gene: .
len: 14
v_gene: TRBV6-5
abundance: .

CDR3nt: TGTGCCACCAGCAGAGATATGCAGCCCCAGCATTTT
CDR3aa: CATSRDMQPQHF
j_gene: TRBJ1-5
d_gene: .
len: 12
v_gene: TRBV15
abundance: .

CDR3nt: TGTGCCACCAGCAGACCCGGTGCAGATACGCAGTATTTT
CDR3aa: CATSRPGADTQYF
j_gene: TRBJ2-3
d_gene: .
len: 13
v_gene: TRBV15
abundance: .

CDR3nt: TGCGCCAGCAGCCGCCTTAGTCCCGCTAGCGGGAGGGTGTACGAGCAGTACTTC
CDR3aa: CASSRLSPASGRVYEQYF
j_gene: TRBJ2-7
d_gene: TRBD2
len: 18
v_gene: TRBV4-1
abundance: .

CDR3nt: TGTGCCAGCAGTTTATCGGGGACAGGGGTATTCAATGAGCAGTTCTTC
CDR3aa: CASSLSGTGVFNEQFF
j_gene: TRBJ2-1
d_gene: TRBD1
len: 16
v_gene: TRBV27
abundance: .

CDR3nt: TGTGCCAGCAGCTTCACTAGCGGATATTTCGCGAACACCGGGGAGCTGTTTTTT
CDR3aa: CASSFTSGYFANTGELFF
j_gene: TRBJ2-2
d_gene: TRBD2
len: 18
v_gene: TRBV7-9
abundance: .

CDR3nt: TGTGCCAGCTCACCAGGGGGGACAGCCTATGGCTACACCTTC
CDR3aa: CASSPGGTAYGYTF
j_gene: TRBJ1-2
d_gene: TRBD1
len: 14
v_gene: TRBV18
abundance: .

CDR3nt: TGCGCCAGCAGCCCGACAGTGAACACCGGGGAGCTGTTTTTT
CDR3aa: CASSPTVNTGELFF
j_gene: TRBJ2-2
d_gene: .
len: 14
v_gene: TRBV5-1
abundance: .

CDR3nt: TGTGCCAGCTCACCGGATGGGACACCCCCCTACGAGCAGTACTTC
CDR3aa: CASSPDGTPPYEQYF
j_gene: TRBJ2-7
d_gene: .
len: 15
v_gene: TRBV18
abundance: .

CDR3nt: TGTGCCAGCAGTTCACGCGTTAGAAACAATGAGCAGTTCTTC
CDR3aa: CASSSRVRNNEQFF
j_gene: TRBJ2-1
d_gene: .
len: 14
v_gene: TRBV27
abundance: once

CDR3nt: TGTGCCAGCAGTGAAGAGGGGGCCCCGAACACTGAAGCTTTCTTT
CDR3aa: CASSEEGAPNTEAFF
j_gene: TRBJ1-1
d_gene: TRBD1
len: 15
v_gene: TRBV2
abundance: .

CDR3nt: TGTGCCAGCAGCACCACAGGACAGGGAGCCTTTTACGAGCAGTACTTC
CDR3aa: CASSTTGQGAFYEQYF
j_gene: TRBJ2-7
d_gene: TRBD1
len: 16
v_gene: TRBV27
abundance: .